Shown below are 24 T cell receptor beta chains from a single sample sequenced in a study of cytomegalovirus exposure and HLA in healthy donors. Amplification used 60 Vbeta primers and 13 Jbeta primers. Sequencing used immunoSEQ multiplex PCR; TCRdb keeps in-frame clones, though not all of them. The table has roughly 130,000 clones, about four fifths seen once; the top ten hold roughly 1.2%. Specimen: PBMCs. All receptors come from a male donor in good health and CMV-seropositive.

In DNA form, the CDR3 reads TGTGCCAGCAGCTTAGTCGGCAGGAGGGGCGAGCAGTACTTC. Its protein product is CASSLVGRRGEQYF. The rearrangement uses TRBV7-2 and TRBJ2-7, with D tentatively TRBD2 (6 bases). The germline CDR1 and CDR2 sequences are SGHTA and FQGNSA. The CDR3 is 14 amino acids. V lost 1 base to trimming and J lost 6 bases, with 13 bases between them.

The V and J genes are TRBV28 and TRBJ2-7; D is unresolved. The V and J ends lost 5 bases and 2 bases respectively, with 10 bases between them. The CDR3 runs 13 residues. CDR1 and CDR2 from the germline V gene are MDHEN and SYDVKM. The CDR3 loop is CASSPREPYEQYF. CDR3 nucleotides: TGTGCCAGCAGTCCCCGTGAGCCCTACGAGCAGTACTTC.

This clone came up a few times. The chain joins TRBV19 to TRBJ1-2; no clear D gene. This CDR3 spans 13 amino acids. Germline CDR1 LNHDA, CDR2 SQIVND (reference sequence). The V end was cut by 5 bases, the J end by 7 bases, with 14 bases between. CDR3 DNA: TGTGCCAGTAGTGTACAGTCGGATCGTGGCTACACCTTC. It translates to CASSVQSDRGYTF.

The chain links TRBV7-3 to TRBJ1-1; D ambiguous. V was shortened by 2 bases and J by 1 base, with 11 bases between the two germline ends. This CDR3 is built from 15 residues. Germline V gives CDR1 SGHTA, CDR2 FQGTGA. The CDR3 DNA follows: TGTGCCAGCAGCTTAGTGAGGGTAAGGAACACTGAAGCTTTCTTT. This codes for CASSLVRVRNTEAFF.

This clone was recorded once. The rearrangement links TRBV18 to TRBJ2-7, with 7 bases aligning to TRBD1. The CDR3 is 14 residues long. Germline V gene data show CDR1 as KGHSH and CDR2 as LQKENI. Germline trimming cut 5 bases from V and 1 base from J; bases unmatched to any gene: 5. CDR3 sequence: CASSWQGESYEQYF. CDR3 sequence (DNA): TGTGCCAGCTCATGGCAGGGGGAGTCCTACGAGCAGTACTTC.

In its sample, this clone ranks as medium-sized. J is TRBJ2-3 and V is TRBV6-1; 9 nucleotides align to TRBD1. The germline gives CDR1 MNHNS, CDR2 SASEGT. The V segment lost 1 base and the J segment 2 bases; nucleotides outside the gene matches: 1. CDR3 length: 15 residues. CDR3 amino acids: CASSEGTGDTDTQYF. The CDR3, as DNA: TGTGCCAGCAGTGAAGGGACAGGGGACACAGATACGCAGTATTTT.

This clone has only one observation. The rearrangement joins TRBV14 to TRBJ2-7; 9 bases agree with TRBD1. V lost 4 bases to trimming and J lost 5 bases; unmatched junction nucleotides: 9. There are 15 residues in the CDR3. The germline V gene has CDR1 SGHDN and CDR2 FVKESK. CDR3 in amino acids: CASSPYRDREDEQYF. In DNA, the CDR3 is TGTGCCAGCAGCCCGTATCGGGACAGGGAGGACGAGCAGTACTTC.

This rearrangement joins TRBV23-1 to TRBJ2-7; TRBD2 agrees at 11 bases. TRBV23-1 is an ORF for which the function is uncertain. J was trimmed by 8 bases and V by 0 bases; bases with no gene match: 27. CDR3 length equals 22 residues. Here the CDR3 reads CASSQSSRGRRLAGGHGVQQYF. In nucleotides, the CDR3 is TGCGCCAGCAGTCAATCGTCCAGGGGGCGCAGGCTAGCGGGAGGACATGGTGTACAGCAGTACTTC.

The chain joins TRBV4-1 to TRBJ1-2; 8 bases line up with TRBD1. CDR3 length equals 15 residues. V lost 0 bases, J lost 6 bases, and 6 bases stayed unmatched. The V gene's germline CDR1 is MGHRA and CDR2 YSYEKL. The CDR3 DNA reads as TGCGCCAGCAGCCAAGAGTATCAGGGGGCGAATGGCTACACCTTC. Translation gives CASSQEYQGANGYTF.

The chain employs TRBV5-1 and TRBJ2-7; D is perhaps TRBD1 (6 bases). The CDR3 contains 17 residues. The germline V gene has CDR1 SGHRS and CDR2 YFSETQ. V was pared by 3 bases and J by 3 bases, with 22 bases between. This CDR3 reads CASSSRKTGQPGYEQYF. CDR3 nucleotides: TGCGCCAGCAGCTCCCGGAAGACAGGACAACCGGGCTACGAGCAGTACTTC. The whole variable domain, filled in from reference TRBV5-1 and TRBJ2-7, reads KAGVTQTPRYLIKTRGQQVTLSCSPISGHRSVSWYQQTPGQGLQFLFEYFSETQRNKGNFPGRFSGRQFSNSRSEMNVSTLELGDSALYLCASSSRKTGQPGYEQYFGPGTRLTVT.

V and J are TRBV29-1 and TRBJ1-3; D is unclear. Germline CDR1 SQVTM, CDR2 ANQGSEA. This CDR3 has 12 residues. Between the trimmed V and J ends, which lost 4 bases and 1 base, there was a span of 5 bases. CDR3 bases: TGCAGCGTTGCTAAGTCTGGAAACACCATATATTTT. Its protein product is CSVAKSGNTIYF.

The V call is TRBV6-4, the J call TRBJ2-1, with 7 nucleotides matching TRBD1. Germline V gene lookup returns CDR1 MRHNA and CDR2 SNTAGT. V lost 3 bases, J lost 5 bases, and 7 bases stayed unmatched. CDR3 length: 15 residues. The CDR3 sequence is CASSEGTDPNNEQFF. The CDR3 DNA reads TGTGCCAGCAGTGAGGGGACAGACCCAAACAATGAGCAGTTCTTC.

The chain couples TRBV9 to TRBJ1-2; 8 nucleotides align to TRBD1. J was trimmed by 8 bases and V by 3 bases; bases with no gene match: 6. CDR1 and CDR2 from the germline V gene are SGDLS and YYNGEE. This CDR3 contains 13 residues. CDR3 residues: CASSAQGAQGYTF. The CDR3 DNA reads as TGTGCCAGCAGCGCGCAGGGGGCGCAGGGCTACACCTTC.

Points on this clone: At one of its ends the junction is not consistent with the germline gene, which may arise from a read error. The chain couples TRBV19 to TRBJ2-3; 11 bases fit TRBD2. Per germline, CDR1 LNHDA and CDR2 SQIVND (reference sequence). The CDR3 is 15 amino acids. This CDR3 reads CASSIAGGPVDTQYF. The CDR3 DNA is TGTGCCAGTAGCATAGCGGGGGGGCCGGTAGATACGCAGTATTTT. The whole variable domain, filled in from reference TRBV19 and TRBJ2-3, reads DGGITQSPKYLFRKEGQNVTLSCEQNLNHDAMYWYRQDPGQGLRLIYYSQIVNDFQKGDIAEGYSVSREKKESFPLTVTSAQKNPTAFYLCASSIAGGPVDTQYFGPGTRLTVL.

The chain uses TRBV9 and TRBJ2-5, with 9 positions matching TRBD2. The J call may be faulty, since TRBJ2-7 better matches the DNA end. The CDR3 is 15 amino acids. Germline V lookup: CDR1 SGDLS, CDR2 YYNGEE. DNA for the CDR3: TGTGCCAGCAGCGTAGGAGGCGGGGGGGCCTACGAGCAGTACTTC. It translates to CASSVGGGGAYEQYF.

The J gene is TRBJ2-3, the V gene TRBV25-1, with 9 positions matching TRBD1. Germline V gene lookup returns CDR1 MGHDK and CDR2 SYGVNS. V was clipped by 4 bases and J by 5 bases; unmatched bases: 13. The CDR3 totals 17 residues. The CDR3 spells CASSGPKQGAGEDTQYF. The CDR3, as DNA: TGTGCCAGCAGTGGACCCAAACAGGGGGCAGGGGAAGATACGCAGTATTTT.

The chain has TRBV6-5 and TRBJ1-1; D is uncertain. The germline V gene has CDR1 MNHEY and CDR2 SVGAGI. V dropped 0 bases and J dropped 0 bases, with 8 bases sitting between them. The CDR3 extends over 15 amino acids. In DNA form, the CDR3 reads TGTGCCAGCAGTTACTCGGACTCACTGAACACTGAAGCTTTCTTT. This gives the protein CASSYSDSLNTEAFF.

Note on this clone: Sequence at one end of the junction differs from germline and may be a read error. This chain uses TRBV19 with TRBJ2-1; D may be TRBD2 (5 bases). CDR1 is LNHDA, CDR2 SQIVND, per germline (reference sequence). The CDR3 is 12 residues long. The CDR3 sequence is CATSTSLNEQFF. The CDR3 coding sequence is TGTGCCACTAGTACTAGTCTCAATGAGCAGTTCTTC.

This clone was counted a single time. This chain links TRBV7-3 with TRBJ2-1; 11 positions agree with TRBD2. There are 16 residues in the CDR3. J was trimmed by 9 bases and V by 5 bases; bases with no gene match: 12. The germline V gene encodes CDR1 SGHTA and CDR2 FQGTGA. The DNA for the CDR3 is TGTGCCAGCAGCCGCGCGGAGGCGGGACTAGCGGCTGAGCAGTTCTTC. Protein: CASSRAEAGLAAEQFF.

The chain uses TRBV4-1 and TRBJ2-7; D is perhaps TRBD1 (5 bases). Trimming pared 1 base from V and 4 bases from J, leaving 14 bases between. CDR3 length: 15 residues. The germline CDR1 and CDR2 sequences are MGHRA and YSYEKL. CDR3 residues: CASSQGPRQLYEQYF. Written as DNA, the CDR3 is TGCGCCAGCAGCCAAGGACCGCGACAGTTGTACGAGCAGTACTTC.

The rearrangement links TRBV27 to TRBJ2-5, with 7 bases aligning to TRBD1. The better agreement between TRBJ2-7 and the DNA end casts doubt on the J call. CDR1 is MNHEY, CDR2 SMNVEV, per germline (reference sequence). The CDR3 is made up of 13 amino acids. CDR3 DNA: TGTGCCAGCAGTTTCGGGACAGACTACGAGCAGTACTTC. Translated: CASSFGTDYEQYF.

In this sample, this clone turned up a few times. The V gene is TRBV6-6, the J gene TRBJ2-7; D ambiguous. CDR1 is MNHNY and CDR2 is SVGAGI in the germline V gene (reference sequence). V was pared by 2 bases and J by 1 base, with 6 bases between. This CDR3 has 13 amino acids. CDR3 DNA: TGTGCCAGCAGTTACCAGGCATCCTACGAGCAGTACTTC. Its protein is CASSYQASYEQYF.

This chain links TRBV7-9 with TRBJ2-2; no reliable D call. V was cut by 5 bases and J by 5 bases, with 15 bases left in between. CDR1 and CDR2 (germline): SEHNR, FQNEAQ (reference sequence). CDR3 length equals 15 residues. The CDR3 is CASSPPPGSTGELFF. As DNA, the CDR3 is TGTGCCAGCAGCCCCCCGCCAGGTAGTACCGGGGAGCTGTTTTTT.

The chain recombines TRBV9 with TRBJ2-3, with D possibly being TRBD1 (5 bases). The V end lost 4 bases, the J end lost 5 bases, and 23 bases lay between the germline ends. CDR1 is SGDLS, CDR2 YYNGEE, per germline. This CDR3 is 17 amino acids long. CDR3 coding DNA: TGTGCCAGCAGCCCCAGTGCAGGGCCCTTGGTTGGAGATACGCAGTATTTT. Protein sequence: CASSPSAGPLVGDTQYF. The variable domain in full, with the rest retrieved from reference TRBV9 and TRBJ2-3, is DSGVTQTPKHLITATGQRVTLRCSPRSGDLSVYWYQQSLDQGLQFLIQYYNGEERAKGNILERFSAQQFPDLHSELNLSSLELGDSALYFCASSPSAGPLVGDTQYFGPGTRLTVL.